The source of this T cell receptor (beta chain) is a study of vaccination effects on CD4 cells after COVID-19. Antigen-specific CD4+ T cells were expanded with viral peptide pools in the ViraFEST assay before sequencing. CD4+ T cell isolation took place after about nine days of culture. Absence of prior SARS-CoV-2 infection characterized the vaccine recipients, who showed negative nucleocapsid antibodies. In the case of this clone: Its antigen is currently unknown. The junction departs from the called germline gene at one end, perhaps through a read error.

TCRdb keeps only in-frame clones here, not all; method: immunoSEQ multiplex PCR. The sample has around 71,000 clones; around 76% are singletons. This TCR was sampled from a human donor who received a COVID-19 vaccine. The source material was CD4+ T cells from PBMCs cultured with HCoV-OC43 spike peptides, sampled before COVID-19 vaccination. Subset defined: HCoV-OC43 spike overlapping peptide pool stimulation.

CDR3 nucleotide sequence: TGTGCCAGCAGCCAAGGTCGTACAGGACGGTGGTTT. It specifies CASSQGRTGRWF. This chain connects TRBV3-1 (or the pseudogene TRBV3-2) to TRBJ1-4; D may be TRBD1 (5 bases). The germline CDR1 and CDR2 sequences are LGHDT and YNNKEL (reference sequence). The CDR3 length is 12 residues.